The TCR beta chain described here comes from a study of beta chain features in type 1 diabetes. Findings of the study overall: The study found moderately but significantly shorter TCRB CDR3s in all four CD4+ subsets of Type 1 diabetes patients. Cells expressing TCR highly could be over-represented by cDNA sequencing.

Details on this clone: The antigen remains undetermined.

TCRB transcripts that were expressed got sequenced, as all of the isolated RNA had been reverse transcribed. Only in-frame clones appear in the TCRdb table, and some are missing; sequencing was by immunoSEQ multiplex PCR. The table has 450,000 or so clones, over 9.5% seen once; the top ten hold more than 0.045%. The receptor's source is a woman in her late teens or twenties in good health. What was sequenced was naive CD4+ T cells from blood.

The CDR3 nucleotides read TGCAGCGTGGAGCCGGGACAGGTTCTTAATGAGCAGTTCTTC. This translates into CSVEPGQVLNEQFF. This chain joins TRBV29-1 and TRBJ2-1, with 8 bases matching TRBD1. With 6 bases clipped from V and 7 bases from J, the junction kept 11 bases outside the gene matches. The CDR3 contains 14 residues. CDR1 and CDR2 from the germline V gene are SQVTM and ANQGSEA.